This T cell receptor beta chain emerged from a study of blood T cell repertoires in COVID-19. Overall study: Sources were T cells, B-cell-depleted T cells, or PBMCs; the material itself was cDNA or gDNA.

CDR1 SNHLY and CDR2 FYNNEI come from the germline V gene. The CDR3 spans 12 residues. Trimming cost V 4 bases and J 9 bases, with 13 bases left between them. Authors' processing steps: Amplified reference gene primers provided the basis for estimating nucleated cell counts. Profiling relied on immunoSEQ multiplex PCR, and the TCRdb table lists in-frame clones only, not all of them. Clone size and V and J calls were adopted from that table, with D and trimming inferred from the DNA. This sample has roughly 370,000 clones, with 80% to 90% found just once. Living in roughly 25 US areas, the participants were between roughly 18 and 89 years of age. Two negative PCRs, clearance, or symptom resolution were required of recovered Cohort 3 donors.

This sequence originates from a woman between 50 and 59 years old who had recovered from COVID-19. The specimen sequenced was PBMCs or T cells enriched from blood (not recorded which). The J gene is TRBJ2-7, the V gene TRBV2, with a possible D match to TRBD1 (6 bases). The CDR3 DNA is TGTGCCAGCAGTGTTTTTGGGGGCGGGCAGTACTTC. The encoded protein is CASSVFGGGQYF.